The rows below give T cell receptor beta chains drawn from one sample of a study of OX40 agonist ivuxolimab in advanced cancers. The table came from immunoSEQ multiplex PCR; TCRdb's copy has only in-frame clones and leaves some out. The profile covers around 110,000 clones, with 93% appearing a single time and more than 0.15% taken by the ten largest. The sequences come from CD4+ or CD8+ T cells sorted from blood, collected in a trial of the OX40 agonist ivuxolimab. These TCRs come from an adult with an advanced solid tumor such as melanoma, head and neck, liver or kidney cancer. Each CDR3 is given with its conserved first and last residue. Each record gives: J gene, clone size, CDR3 length, D gene, V gene, CDR3 DNA, CDR3 protein. The D gene is left open where the match is weak. Only some rows state a clone size, as once, few, many or a class for expanded clones.

TRBJ2-3,.,15,.,TRBV28,TGTGCCAGCGGGGGGCCGGGACAAAGCACAGATACGCAGTATTTT,CASGGPGQSTDTQYF
TRBJ1-2,.,14,TRBD1,TRBV6-1,TGTGCCAGCAGGGACCGGGACAGGGTTGGTGGCTACACCTTC,CASRDRDRVGGYTF
TRBJ2-7,.,14,.,TRBV6-5,TGTGCCAGCACCTACGGGGAGCCGGCAGGGGAGCAGTACTTC,CASTYGEPAGEQYF
TRBJ1-1,.,15,.,TRBV18,TGTGCCAGCTCACCTCGGACAGCCCTGAACACTGAAGCTTTCTTT,CASSPRTALNTEAFF
TRBJ1-2,once,12,.,TRBV12-1,TGTGCCAGCAGCGCCAGGGTCCTGGGCTACACCTTC,CASSARVLGYTF
TRBJ1-5,.,14,.,TRBV14,TGTGCCAGCAGCCAATCCGCCACCAAGGGGCCCCAGCATTTT,CASSQSATKGPQHF
TRBJ2-2,.,15,.,TRBV27,TGTGCCAGCAGTCTCCGACAGACTAACACCGGGGAGCTGCTTTTT,CASSLRQTNTGELLF
TRBJ1-2,.,12,.,TRBV19,TGTGCCAGTCGTCAGGACCTTCGGGGCTACACCTTC,CASRQDLRGYTF
TRBJ1-1,.,14,.,TRBV28,TGTGCCAGCAGTTTATACAGGGTGAACACTGAAGCTTTCTTT,CASSLYRVNTEAFF
TRBJ2-7,once,15,TRBD2,TRBV6-6,TGTGCCAGCATTCCCACTGGCGGGAGTATTTACGAGCAGTACTTC,CASIPTGGSIYEQYF
TRBJ2-1,once,11,.,TRBV20-1,TGCAGTGCTATGATATACAATGAGCAGTTCTTC,CSAMIYNEQFF
TRBJ2-7,.,11,.,TRBV6-5,TGTGCCAGCACCGAGGGTTTTCTAGCGTACTTC,CASTEGFLAYF
TRBJ2-7,.,15,.,TRBV5-8,TGTGCCAGCAGCTTGTACTTCCAGAGCTCCTACGAGCAGTACTTC,CASSLYFQSSYEQYF
TRBJ2-1,.,17,.,TRBV4-3,TGCGCCAGCAGCCAGTCATCTAGTACCCGGGCCTACAATGAGCAGTTCTTC,CASSQSSSTRAYNEQFF
TRBJ2-5,.,17,TRBD2,TRBV5-1,TGCGCCAGCAGCTCTCCGGGGGCTAGCGGGGGACAAGAGACCCAGTACTTC,CASSSPGASGGQETQYF
TRBJ1-1,.,14,.,TRBV19,TGTGCCAGTAGCCTCGGACTAATAGGAACTGAAGCTTTCTTT,CASSLGLIGTEAFF
TRBJ2-3,.,13,.,TRBV25-1,TGTGCCAGCAGTGAAGAGGGCACAGATACGCAGTATTTT,CASSEEGTDTQYF
TRBJ2-1,.,13,.,TRBV5-4,TGTGCCAGCAGCTTTCGAAGGTCGGGTGAGCAGTTCTTC,CASSFRRSGEQFF
TRBJ1-4,.,15,TRBD1,TRBV18,TGTGCCAGCTCACCGACAGGGACAACTAATGAAAAACTGTTTTTT,CASSPTGTTNEKLFF
TRBJ1-1,.,13,.,TRBV7-9,TGTGCCAGCAGCTTTAGCAGGGACACTGAAGCTTTCTTT,CASSFSRDTEAFF
TRBJ1-2,.,12,.,TRBV11-3,TGTGCCAGCGCCCGGGGGATCGAGGGCTACACCTTC,CASARGIEGYTF
TRBJ2-7,.,14,.,TRBV7-9,TGTGCCAGCAGCCAACCGACAGGTCGCTACGAGCAGTACTTC,CASSQPTGRYEQYF
TRBJ1-1,.,16,.,TRBV5-1,TGCGCCAGCAGCTTGAGTCCCCGATTTCAAAACACTGAAGCTTTCTTT,CASSLSPRFQNTEAFF
TRBJ2-2,once,16,.,TRBV27,TGTGCCAGCAGTTTGACGGCGAACCTAATCACCGGGGAGCTGTTTTTT,CASSLTANLITGELFF
TRBJ2-7,.,15,.,TRBV7-9,TGTGCCAGCAGCTTAGTGTCAGGATTTGAGGGCGAGCAGTACTTC,CASSLVSGFEGEQYF
TRBJ1-2,.,14,.,TRBV5-5,TGTGCCAGCAGCTTGGGAGTCTCTCCTTATGGCTACACCTTC,CASSLGVSPYGYTF
TRBJ1-5,.,13,.,TRBV6-5,TGTGCCAGCAGTTACGAGTCGACCCAGCCCCAGCATTTT,CASSYESTQPQHF
TRBJ2-2,.,15,.,TRBV6-5,TGTGCCAGCAGTTACTCGGGATTGCCGGGCGGGGAGCTGTTTTTT,CASSYSGLPGGELFF
TRBJ2-1,.,14,TRBD2,TRBV6-6,TGTGCCAGCAGTTACGAGGGGACTAGCGTCGAGCAGTTCTTC,CASSYEGTSVEQFF
TRBJ2-4,once,17,.,TRBV5-4,TGTGCCAGCAGCTTGGGCCCAGGGGTGGGTGCCAAAAACATTCAGTACTTC,CASSLGPGVGAKNIQYF
TRBJ2-1,.,15,TRBD1,TRBV10-3,TGTGCCATCAGTGATCCGACAGGGGGCAAGAATGAGCAGTTCTTC,CAISDPTGGKNEQFF
TRBJ2-1,.,14,.,TRBV23-1,TGCGCCAGCAGTCACAGCGGAACTCCCCATGAGCAGTTCTTC,CASSHSGTPHEQFF
TRBJ1-4,.,13,.,TRBV19,TGTGCCAGTTCTGGGGTGTTAGGTGAAAAACTGTTTTTT,CASSGVLGEKLFF
TRBJ2-7,.,15,TRBD2,TRBV27,TGTGCCAGCAGTTTACGAAGACTAGCCACAGACGAGCAGTACTTC,CASSLRRLATDEQYF
TRBJ1-5,.,15,.,TRBV6-1,TGTGCCAGCAGTGAAGTCCTCGTACAGGCTAGGGCCCAGCATTTT,CASSEVLVQARAQHF
TRBJ2-7,.,15,.,TRBV27,TGTGCCAGCAGTTCTGATGTGGCAGGGAGGAGGGAGCAGTACTTC,CASSSDVAGRREQYF